The 24 T cell receptor beta chains listed next were all sequenced from one sample in a study of blood T cells in healthy people across ages. A second PCR of 7 to 11 cycles used a sample-barcoded 5' primer and a J-beta primer mix. TCRdb itself ran the 5' RACE reads through MiXCR, one entry per CDR3 protein. The sample yields about 1,800,000 distinct CDR3 sequences, 25% to 30% seen once. Sequenced input: blood. These receptors were obtained from a woman aged 30 to 39 in good health.

This clonotype was observed a few times. The chain is built from TRBV6-6 and TRBJ2-5; D gene ambiguous. Germline V gene data show CDR1 as MNHNY and CDR2 as SVGAGI (reference sequence). Trimming removed 2 bases from V and 1 base from J, with 5 bases in between. CDR3 length equals 13 residues. CDR3 loop: CASSYMGQETQYF. The CDR3 region has the DNA TGTGCCAGCAGTTACATGGGCCAAGAGACCCAGTACTTC.

A remark on this clonotype: Relative to the germline gene, one junction end is altered; a read error may explain this. For the CDR3, the DNA is TGTGCCAACAGCCCAGACCATGGCGTCAGCCAAGAGACCCAGTACTTC. Protein product: CANSPDHGVSQETQYF. The chain recombines TRBV7-9 with TRBJ2-5, with unresolved D. This CDR3 comprises 16 residues. From germline, CDR1 is SEHNR and CDR2 FQNEAQ (reference sequence).

This clonotype was found a few times. This rearrangement joins TRBV6-1 to TRBJ1-1; 7 bases align to TRBD1. The germline V gene has CDR1 MNHNS and CDR2 SASEGT. V trimming: 7 bases; J trimming: 6 bases; junction bases outside the gene matches: 8. This CDR3 region has 13 residues. CDR3 residues: CASTNHRGAEAFF. CDR3 sequence (DNA): TGTGCCAGCACGAATCACAGGGGCGCTGAAGCTTTCTTT.

CDR3 coding DNA: TGCAGCGGACGTAGGGGGGAGGGAGATACGCAGTATTTT. Translated, it gives CSGRRGEGDTQYF. The V and J genes are TRBV29-1 and TRBJ2-3; D may be TRBD2 (7 bases). The V and J ends lost 7 bases and 5 bases respectively, with 16 bases between them. Germline lookup yields CDR1 SQVTM and CDR2 ANQGSEA. The CDR3 runs to 13 residues.

About this clonotype itself: Mismatch with germline at one junction end may stem from a read error. V usage is TRBV20-1 and J usage is TRBJ2-4, with 7 bases matching TRBD1. Germline-derived CDR1 and CDR2 are DFQATT and SNEGSKA (reference sequence). This CDR3 contains 12 residues. This CDR3 is CRAREQGNIQYF. CDR3 coding DNA: TGCAGGGCTAGGGAACAGGGGAACATTCAGTACTTC.

The chain has TRBV20-1 and TRBJ2-3, with D unclear. V was shortened by 0 bases and J by 11 bases, with 15 bases between the two germline ends. The CDR3 totals 13 residues. CDR1 DFQATT and CDR2 SNEGSKA come from the germline V gene (reference sequence). The CDR3 reads CSAREGIMKGQYF. The CDR3 region has the DNA TGCAGTGCTAGAGAGGGAATTATGAAAGGGCAGTATTTT.

The CDR3 DNA is TGTGCCAGCAGCAACCACCGGGACAGGGGAACCAATGAGCAGTTCTTC. It codes for CASSNHRDRGTNEQFF. The chain is built from TRBV7-9 and TRBJ2-1, with 10 bases aligning to TRBD1. V lost 5 bases, J lost 6 bases, and 10 bases stayed unmatched. The CDR3 loop spans 16 amino acids. Germline V gene sequence: CDR1 SEHNR, CDR2 FQNEAQ (reference sequence).

This sequence joins TRBV11-2 and TRBJ2-1; 13 bases are shared with TRBD2. Trimming cost V 5 bases and J 9 bases; bases outside gene matches: 10. This CDR3 has 16 amino acids. CDR1 SGHAT and CDR2 FQNNGV come from the germline V gene. The DNA for the CDR3 is TGTGCCAGCAGCCGGACAACTAGCGGGGGGGCGGGTGAGCAGTTCTTC. This gives the protein CASSRTTSGGAGEQFF. Full variable domain (missing parts from reference TRBV11-2 and TRBJ2-1): EAGVAQSPRYKIIEKRQSVAFWCNPISGHATLYWYQQILGQGPKLLIQFQNNGVVDDSQLPKDRFSAERLKGVDSTLKIQPAKLEDSAVYLCASSRTTSGGAGEQFFGPGTRLTVL.

There are a few counts of this clonotype. This chain links TRBV12-3 or TRBV12-4 with TRBJ2-3; D assignment may be TRBD1 or TRBD2 (6 bases each). CDR3 length equals 17 residues. Trimming removed 3 bases at V and 0 bases at J, with 16 bases between. The CDR3 nucleotides read TGTGCCAGCAGTTTCTTTCCGGGGGCTTACAGCACAGATACGCAGTATTTT. This encodes CASSFFPGAYSTDTQYF.

J is TRBJ2-1 and V is TRBV6-1; D is unresolved. V was clipped by 8 bases and J by 0 bases, with 11 bases between them. The CDR3 extends over 14 amino acids. Germline lookup yields CDR1 MNHNS and CDR2 SASEGT. The CDR3 nucleotides read TGTGCCAGCCTTTCCCAAAGCTCCTACAATGAGCAGTTCTTC. It yields the protein CASLSQSSYNEQFF.

Many counts were recorded for this clonotype. This chain connects TRBV7-2 to TRBJ2-7, with D hard to call. V lost 5 bases and J 5 bases, leaving 10 bases between the germline ends. Germline CDR1 reads SGHTA; CDR2 reads FQGNSA. This CDR3 region has 12 residues. CDR3 DNA: TGTGCCAGCAGCGTTGAGGTCCACGAGCAGTACTTC. This gives the protein CASSVEVHEQYF.

Remarks on this clonotype: At one boundary the junction diverges from the germline segment, which might be a read error. The chain uses TRBV5-5 and TRBJ2-3; tentatively, D is TRBD1 or TRBD2 (5 bases each). The germline CDR1 and CDR2 sequences are SGHKS and YYEKEE (reference sequence). The CDR3 has 17 amino acids. As DNA, the CDR3 is TGTGCCATCAGCCCGGGGTTGGGATCCGAGGGGACAGATACGCAGTATTTT. Its translation is CAISPGLGSEGTDTQYF.

For the CDR3, the DNA is TGTGCCAGCAGGAGACCTGCAGGGGAGACCCAGTACTTC. Its protein product is CASRRPAGETQYF. The genes are TRBV28 and TRBJ2-5, with D tentatively TRBD1 (5 bases). Per the germline V gene, CDR1 is MDHEN and CDR2 is SYDVKM. Deletions cut 6 bases from V and 5 bases from J, with 13 bases between. CDR3 size: 13 residues.

This chain uses TRBV20-1 with TRBJ2-1; tentatively, D is TRBD1 (6 bases). Trimming shortened V by 5 bases and J by 8 bases, and 16 bases separated the two germline ends. CDR1 is DFQATT, CDR2 SNEGSKA, per germline (reference sequence). The CDR3 runs 13 residues. CDR3 residues: CSAAGVKRDEQFF. In nucleotides, the CDR3 is TGCAGTGCTGCAGGGGTAAAGAGGGATGAGCAGTTCTTC.

This clonotype was found a few times. The chain links TRBV6-7 to TRBJ2-5; 8 bases line up with TRBD1. TRBV6-7 falls under the ORF class, with uncertain function. The length of the CDR3 is 15 residues. V shed 1 base, J shed 2 bases, and the junction held 3 bases outside the gene matches. The CDR3 loop is CASSYLGQEQETQYF. For the CDR3, the DNA is TGTGCCAGCAGTTACTTGGGACAGGAACAAGAGACCCAGTACTTC.

This rearrangement joins TRBV3-1 to TRBJ2-4, with TRBD2 matching over 7 bases. V lost 3 bases to trimming and J lost 13 bases; unmatched junction nucleotides: 18. Germline V lookup: CDR1 LGHDT, CDR2 YNNKEL (reference sequence). The CDR3 is made up of 16 amino acids. CDR3 amino acids: CASSQGGGRRSAQQYF. The CDR3 DNA follows: TGTGCCAGCAGCCAGGGGGGAGGGCGCAGGTCCGCCCAGCAGTACTTC.

CDR3 amino acids: CASSGGTTRAFF. The CDR3 coding sequence is TGTGCCAGCAGCGGCGGGACGACCAGGGCTTTCTTT. The chain links TRBV14 to TRBJ1-1; weak D call: TRBD1 (5 bases). CDR1 and CDR2 (germline): SGHDN, FVKESK. V was pared by 5 bases and J by 11 bases, with 15 bases between. CDR3 size: 12 residues.

The chain is built from TRBV20-1 and TRBJ2-1; 9 nucleotides align to TRBD2. This CDR3 contains 15 residues. V lost 1 base and J lost 7; bases outside the gene matches: 8. Per germline, CDR1 DFQATT and CDR2 SNEGSKA (reference sequence). As DNA, the CDR3 is TGCAGTGCTAGAGTTTCGGGCGGGAGGGGTAATGAGCAGTTCTTC. Translated: CSARVSGGRGNEQFF.

This chain links TRBV3-1 with TRBJ2-1; TRBD2 agrees at 12 bases. This CDR3 region has 14 residues. V shed 6 bases, J shed 8 bases, and the junction held 5 bases outside the gene matches. Germline CDR1 is LGHDT and CDR2 is YNNKEL (reference sequence). The CDR3 here is CASSASGRGDEQFF. The CDR3 DNA sequence: TGTGCCAGCAGTGCTAGCGGGAGGGGGGATGAGCAGTTCTTC.

This clonotype turned up a few times. The chain couples TRBV6-5 to TRBJ1-3; 10 bases are a match to TRBD1. J gave up 0 bases and V 4 bases, and 9 bases lay outside the gene matches. Germline CDR1 is MNHEY and CDR2 is SVGAGI. The CDR3 loop spans 18 amino acids. The DNA for the CDR3 is TGTGCCAGCAGTTGGGGGGACAGGGGATATGACTCTGGAAACACCATATATTTT. Protein: CASSWGDRGYDSGNTIYF.

V usage is TRBV20-1 and J usage is TRBJ2-1; maybe TRBD2 (6 bases). Germline loops: CDR1 DFQATT, CDR2 SNEGSKA (reference sequence). CDR3 length equals 15 residues. The V end was cut by 5 bases, the J end by 2 bases, with 16 bases between. CDR3 sequence: CSAQLTRGPYNEQFF. DNA for the CDR3: TGCAGTGCTCAATTGACTAGGGGCCCCTACAATGAGCAGTTCTTC.

This clonotype was counted ten times or more. A read error may produce the germline difference seen at one junction end. This chain links TRBV5-1 with TRBJ2-1; TRBD2 aligns across 10 bases. This CDR3 has 14 residues. CDR1 is SGHRS and CDR2 is YFSETQ in the germline V gene. The CDR3 is CASSRTSGYNEQFF. The CDR3 DNA reads as TGTGCCAGCAGCCGGACTAGCGGTTACAATGAGCAGTTCTTC.

The CDR3 DNA is TGCGCCAGCAGCGGGGGCTCGGGGGGGCCCTACGAGCAGTACTTC. It yields the protein CASSGGSGGPYEQYF. This chain uses TRBV5-1 with TRBJ2-7; 8 bases agree with TRBD2. This CDR3 region has 15 residues. CDR1 is SGHRS and CDR2 is YFSETQ in the germline V gene. J lost 2 bases, V lost 4 bases, and 8 bases had no gene match.

In this sample, this clonotype turned up a few times. The chain uses TRBV5-1 and TRBJ1-4; D call uncertain. Trimming left V 1 base short and J 3 bases short, with 4 bases between. Germline V lookup: CDR1 SGHRS, CDR2 YFSETQ. This CDR3 has 13 residues. CDR3 protein: CASSLPPNEKLFF. The CDR3 DNA follows: TGCGCCAGCAGCTTGCCCCCTAATGAAAAACTGTTTTTT.